The following is a T cell receptor beta chain sequence with its context. Its antigen is unknown. The ends were cut back, 5 bases at V and 5 bases at J, with 12 bases in the middle. Germline-derived CDR1 and CDR2 are SGHTA and FQGNSA. The CDR3 consists of 13 residues. This entry is derived from a study of cytomegalovirus exposure and HLA in healthy donors. Study as a whole: Genotyping of roughly 400 donors showed that about 83% belonged to the Caucasian-associated ancestry cluster.

Study-wide results and limits: In a later analysis, common viral pathogens appeared linked to several of the most significant clusters. A later analysis reportedly found that, within productive TCRs, an Asian-associated ancestry cluster had fewer N-insertions than the mean observed across the roughly 700 donors. Cytomegalovirus-associated status was assigned to some 160 TCR beta chains.

13 Jbeta primers and 60 Vbeta primers were used for the PCR. The method was immunoSEQ multiplex PCR; TCRdb's version includes in-frame clones alone and lacks a portion of them. Of about 160,000 clones listed, 60% to 80% are singletons. Sequenced input: PBMCs. This receptor was obtained from a man between 45 and 60 years old in good health and CMV-seropositive. This rearrangement joins TRBV7-2 to TRBJ2-5; TRBD1 is a possible D gene (5 bases). The CDR3 nucleotides are TGTGCCAGCAGCGTCAGGGTAAGGGAGACCCAGTACTTC. It encodes CASSVRVRETQYF.